Listed below are T cell receptor beta chains from one sample, sequenced in a study of patients and donors after allogeneic stem cell transplantation. Each CDR3 protein gets one entry after TCRdb re-called the RT-PCR reads with MiXCR. The sample holds approximately 2,500 distinct CDR3 sequences, roughly a sixth seen once. Sequencing was carried out using blood, either unsorted or a sorted T cell fraction (not recorded which). These receptors were taken from a human donor who was either an allogeneic HSCT recipient or a stem cell or donor lymphocyte infusion donor (not recorded which). It is not recorded whose cells these are; they may come from a transplant donor. Both conserved end residues are part of each CDR3. The order of the fields is V gene, D gene, clone size, J gene, CDR3 DNA, CDR3 protein. The D gene is left open where the match is weak. Clone size is shown for a subset of rows, as once, few, many or a class of expanded clone.

>TRBV6-5|.|few|TRBJ1-1
TGTGCCAGCAGTTACACAGGGAACACTGAAGCTTTCTTT
CASSYTGNTEAFF
>TRBV6-5|.|.|TRBJ1-2
TGTGCCAGCAGTCCGGGGCACTATGGCTACACCTTC
CASSPGHYGYTF
>TRBV7-2|TRBD2|.|TRBJ2-1
TGTGCCAGCAGCTCCAAGCGGGGGAGCTCCTACAATGAGCAGTTCTTC
CASSSKRGSSYNEQFF
>TRBV5-6|TRBD2|few|TRBJ2-5
TGTGCCAGCAGCTTGGGAGGGAGGGCCCAAGAGACCCAGTACTTC
CASSLGGRAQETQYF
>TRBV7-2|.|.|TRBJ2-5
TGTGCCAGCAGCTTACTGAGAGAAGAGACCCAGTACTTC
CASSLLREETQYF
>TRBV5-1|TRBD1|.|TRBJ1-1
TGCGCCAGCGGCCCTCCGGGGGAGGGGGCGAAAGCTTTCTTT
CASGPPGEGAKAFF
>TRBV28|.|medium-sized|TRBJ2-5
TGTGCCAGCGTCGGAGAAGAGACCCAGTACTTC
CASVGEETQYF
>TRBV7-9|.|medium-sized|TRBJ2-1
TGTGCCAGCAGCTTAGCATTTGCGAAGGAGGACAATGAGCAGTTCTTC
CASSLAFAKEDNEQFF
>TRBV2|TRBD2|few|TRBJ2-1
TGTGCCAGCAGTGTCGGGGTAGCGGGAGGTAATGAGCAGTTCTTC
CASSVGVAGGNEQFF
>TRBV7-2|.|medium-sized|TRBJ2-5
TGTGCCAGCAGCTTCTCTGGGCCTCACGAGACCCAGTACTTC
CASSFSGPHETQYF
>TRBV6-5|TRBD2|medium-sized|TRBJ2-7
TGTGCCAGCAGACAGCCGGGACTAGCGAGCTACGAGCAGTACTTC
CASRQPGLASYEQYF
>TRBV13|.|few|TRBJ2-3
TGTGCCAGCAGCCCGAGCACAGATACGCAGTATTTT
CASSPSTDTQYF
>TRBV5-1|.|few|TRBJ2-6
TGCGCCAGCAGCTTCGGGGGAACTGGGGCCAACGTCCTGACTTTC
CASSFGGTGANVLTF
>TRBV7-2|TRBD2|.|TRBJ2-5
TGTGCCAGCAGCCCCCTGATGGGCGGGAGGAATTTAGAGACCCAGTACTTC
CASSPLMGGRNLETQYF
>TRBV5-1|.|.|TRBJ1-4
TGCGCCAGCAGTTGGTCAGGGAACGAAAAACTGTTTTTT
CASSWSGNEKLFF
>TRBV5-1|TRBD2|.|TRBJ2-5
TGCGCCAGCAGCATTGGACTAGCGCGTCAAGAGACCCAGTACTTC
CASSIGLARQETQYF
>TRBV20-1|TRBD1|.|TRBJ1-1
TGCAGTGCGGCGGGACAGGGTTTGATGAACACTGAAGCTTTCTTT
CSAAGQGLMNTEAFF
>TRBV2|TRBD2|large|TRBJ2-1
TGTGCCAGCAGTGGCACAGTGGGACTAGCGGGAGACTATGAGCAGTTCTTC
CASSGTVGLAGDYEQFF
>TRBV6-1|TRBD2|.|TRBJ2-7
TGTGCCAGCAGCCCGGGACTAGCGGGAGGCGAGCAGTACTTC
CASSPGLAGGEQYF